This T cell receptor (beta chain) was captured in a study of blood T cell repertoires in COVID-19. About the study: Samples taken during acute and convalescent COVID-19 were collected in the United States, Italy and Spain.

Germline trimming cut 7 bases from V and 9 bases from J; bases unmatched to any gene: 5. The CDR3 is made up of 13 amino acids. Germline values: CDR1 MNHEY, CDR2 SMNVEV (reference sequence). Here immunoSEQ multiplex PCR was the method, and the copy in TCRdb shows in-frame clones only, minus some. The sample includes 220,000 or so clones, about 84% seen only once; the top ten take around 1.9%. Categorization into cohorts depended on clinical history that participants reported. The recovered donors of Cohort 3 showed two negative PCRs, clearance, or symptom resolution. This chain connects TRBV27 to TRBJ1-6; 8 bases map to TRBD1. Sequencing input: PBMCs or T cells enriched from blood (not recorded which). The clonotype was recovered from a woman aged 45 to 65 who had recovered from COVID-19. CDR3 sequence reads: CASTSTGVSPLHF. CDR3 nucleotide sequence: TGTGCCAGCACCTCGACAGGGGTTTCACCCCTCCACTTT.